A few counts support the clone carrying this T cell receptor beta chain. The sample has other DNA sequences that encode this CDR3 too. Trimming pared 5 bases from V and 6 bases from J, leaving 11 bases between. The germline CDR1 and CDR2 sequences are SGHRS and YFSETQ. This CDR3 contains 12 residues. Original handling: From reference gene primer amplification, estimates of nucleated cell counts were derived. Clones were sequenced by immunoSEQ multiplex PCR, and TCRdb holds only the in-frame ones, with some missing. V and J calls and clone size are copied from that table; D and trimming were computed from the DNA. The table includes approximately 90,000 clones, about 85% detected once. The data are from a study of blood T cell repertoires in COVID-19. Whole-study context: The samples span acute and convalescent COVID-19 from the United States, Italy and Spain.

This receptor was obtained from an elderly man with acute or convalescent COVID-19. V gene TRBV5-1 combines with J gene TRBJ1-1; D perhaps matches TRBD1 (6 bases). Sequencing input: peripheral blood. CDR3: CASSYGQSEAFF. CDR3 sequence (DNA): TGCGCCAGCAGTTACGGACAGTCTGAAGCTTTCTTT.